One sample yielded the 8 T cell receptor beta chains listed below, sequenced in a study of blood T cells in healthy people across ages. With a J-beta primer mix and a sample-barcoded 5' primer, a second PCR ran 7 to 11 cycles. Via MiXCR, TCRdb re-called the 5' RACE reads, giving one row per CDR3 protein. In the table there are roughly 1.5 million distinct CDR3 sequences, about 42% of which are singletons. Sequenced input: blood. The receptor set was obtained from a woman between 18 and 30 years old in good health.

This clonotype has a count of ten or more. The chain links TRBV7-9 to TRBJ2-3; maybe TRBD2 (6 bases). The germline CDR1 and CDR2 sequences are SEHNR and FQNEAQ (reference sequence). V lost 0 bases, J lost 5 bases, and 15 bases lay in between. The CDR3 covers 16 residues. The CDR3 spells CASSLAWRGAGDTQYF. The CDR3 DNA is TGTGCCAGCAGCTTAGCCTGGCGGGGCGCGGGAGATACGCAGTATTTT. The entire variable domain, with the rest obtained from reference TRBV7-9 and TRBJ2-3, is as follows: DTGVSQNPRHKITKRGQNVTFRCDPISEHNRLYWYRQTLGQGPEFLTYFQNEAQLEKSRLLSDRFSAERPKGSFSTLEIQRTEQGDSAMYLCASSLAWRGAGDTQYFGPGTRLTVL.

The chain uses TRBV28 and TRBJ1-1; a possible D gene is TRBD1 (6 bases). The CDR3 runs to 15 residues. The V and J ends lost 2 bases and 5 bases respectively, with 15 bases between them. Germline assignment: CDR1 MDHEN and CDR2 SYDVKM. CDR3 residues: CASSLGGRERTEAFF. The CDR3 region has the DNA TGTGCCAGCAGTTTAGGGGGCAGGGAGCGGACTGAAGCTTTCTTT.

This clonotype has ten or more counts. The chain carries TRBV7-2 and TRBJ1-6; TRBD1 aligns across 8 bases. Losses at the gene ends were 5 bases for V and 7 bases for J; bases not matched to a gene: 7. The CDR3 spans 15 residues. CDR1 and CDR2 (germline): SGHTA, FQGNSA. CDR3 bases: TGTGCCAGCAGCCTACGGACAGGGAACAATTCACCCCTCCACTTT. Translating it yields CASSLRTGNNSPLHF.

This clonotype was picked up one time. The chain employs TRBV6-6 and TRBJ2-5; 12 nucleotides match TRBD2. The trim removed 6 bases at V and 11 bases at J, leaving 16 bases unmatched. Germline lookup yields CDR1 MNHNY and CDR2 SVGAGI (reference sequence). The CDR3 covers 16 residues. CDR3 coding DNA: TGTGCCAGCAGACCCACGACTAGCGGGAGTATTTGGGAGCAGTACTTC. As protein: CASRPTTSGSIWEQYF.

V is TRBV7-2 and J is TRBJ2-3; TRBD2 aligns across 11 bases. The CDR3 extends over 17 amino acids. Per germline, CDR1 SGHTA and CDR2 FQGNSA. Germline trimming cut 2 bases from V and 1 base from J; bases unmatched to any gene: 5. The CDR3 sequence: CASSLRLAGTRTDTQYF. The CDR3 bases are TGTGCCAGCAGCTTACGACTAGCGGGGACTCGCACAGATACGCAGTATTTT. Complete variable domain (other parts from reference TRBV7-2 and TRBJ2-3): GAGVSQSPSNKVTEKGKDVELRCDPISGHTALYWYRQSLGQGLEFLIYFQGNSAPDKSGLPSDRFSAERTGGSVSTLTIQRTQQEDSAVYLCASSLRLAGTRTDTQYFGPGTRLTVL.

For the CDR3, the DNA is TGTGCCAGCTCACCCGAGGGTTTTGACGATGAGCAGTACTTC. The encoded protein is CASSPEGFDDEQYF. V and J are TRBV18 and TRBJ2-5; weak D call: TRBD2 (5 bases). From germline, CDR1 is KGHSH and CDR2 LQKENI. With 3 bases removed from V and 11 bases from J, the gap between germline ends came to 19 bases. The CDR3 contains 14 residues.

This chain joins TRBV6-1 and TRBJ2-1; a weak D match, TRBD1 (7 bases). In germline, CDR1 is MNHNS, CDR2 SASEGT. The CDR3 loop spans 13 amino acids. Trimming removed 7 bases from V and 8 bases from J, with 15 bases in between. The CDR3 region has the DNA TGTGCCAGCAACTGGAGGGGGCTCGATGAGCAGTTCTTC. Amino acid sequence: CASNWRGLDEQFF.

This clonotype turned up a few times. The rearrangement joins TRBV20-1 to TRBJ1-2; D is perhaps TRBD1 (6 bases). This CDR3 is built from 13 residues. Trimming removed 3 bases at V and 8 bases at J, with 16 bases between. CDR1 DFQATT and CDR2 SNEGSKA come from the germline V gene (reference sequence). CDR3: CSASNRVSGGYTF. Written as DNA, the CDR3 is TGCAGTGCTAGTAACAGGGTCTCGGGGGGCTACACCTTC.